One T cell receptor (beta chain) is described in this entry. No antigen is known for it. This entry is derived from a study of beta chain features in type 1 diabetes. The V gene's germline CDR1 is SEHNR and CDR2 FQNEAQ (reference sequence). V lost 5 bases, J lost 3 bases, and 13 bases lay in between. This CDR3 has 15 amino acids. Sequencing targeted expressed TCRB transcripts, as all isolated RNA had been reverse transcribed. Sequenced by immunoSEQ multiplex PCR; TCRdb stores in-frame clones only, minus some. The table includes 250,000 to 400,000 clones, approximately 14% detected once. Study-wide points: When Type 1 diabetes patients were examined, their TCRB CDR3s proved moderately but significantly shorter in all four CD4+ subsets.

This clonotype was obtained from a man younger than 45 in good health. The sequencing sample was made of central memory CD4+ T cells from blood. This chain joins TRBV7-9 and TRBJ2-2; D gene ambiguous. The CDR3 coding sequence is TGTGCCAGCAGCCAGGAGCCCCCTTACACCGGGGAGCTGTTTTTT. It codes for CASSQEPPYTGELFF.